The 32 T cell receptor beta chains given below trace back to one sample, sequenced in a study of T-cell reconstitution after alpha-beta-depleted transplantation in children. TCRbeta library construction was performed incorporating unique molecular identifiers. TCRdb processed the PCR reads anew with MiXCR; each CDR3 protein has one entry. The data contain a few hundred thousand distinct CDR3 sequences, over 25% of them singletons. The sample consisted of PBMCs, taken before TCRalphabeta/CD19-depleted stem cell transplant. Every receptor here comes from a boy in the first two years of life with Wiskott-Aldrich syndrome, due to receive a stem cell transplant.

The chain joins TRBV5-6 to TRBJ2-5; TRBD2 matches at 11 bases. V dropped 2 bases and J dropped 9; count of bases not matched to a gene: 3. From germline, CDR1 is SGHDT and CDR2 YYEEEE. The CDR3 runs to 13 residues. The CDR3 DNA reads TGTGCCAGCAGCTTAGTAGCGGGAGGGCCCCAGTACTTC. Translating it yields CASSLVAGGPQYF.

This clonotype was detected only a few times. V is TRBV5-6 and J is TRBJ2-1; 10 nucleotides agree with TRBD2. J gave up 6 bases and V 1 base, and 4 bases lay outside the gene matches. Per germline, CDR1 SGHDT and CDR2 YYEEEE. The length of the CDR3 is 15 residues. CDR3 sequence: CASSLYGTSVNEQFF. The CDR3, as DNA: TGTGCCAGCAGCTTGTACGGGACTAGCGTCAATGAGCAGTTCTTC.

This clonotype was picked up many times. The rearrangement uses TRBV29-1 and TRBJ2-7, with D tentatively TRBD1 or TRBD2 (5 bases each). CDR3 length equals 13 residues. Trimming stripped 4 bases from V and 0 bases from J, with 10 bases between. CDR1 is SQVTM, CDR2 ANQGSEA, per germline. The CDR3 region is CSVGQGPSYEQYF. The DNA for the CDR3 is TGCAGCGTTGGGCAGGGACCCTCCTACGAGCAGTACTTC.

This clonotype was seen a handful of times. The chain couples TRBV5-1 to TRBJ2-1; TRBD1 aligns across 12 bases. Trimming removed 4 bases from V and 7 bases from J; junction bases left unmatched: 9. CDR1 and CDR2 from the germline V gene are SGHRS and YFSETQ. The CDR3 totals 16 residues. The CDR3 bases are TGCGCCAGCAGCGCCCGGGGACAGGGGGCAGGTAATGAGCAGTTCTTC. Protein product: CASSARGQGAGNEQFF.

V gene TRBV20-1 combines with J gene TRBJ1-5; the D is unclear. Germline CDR1 is DFQATT and CDR2 is SNEGSKA (reference sequence). The CDR3 consists of 13 residues. The V gene lost 0 bases and the J gene lost 6 bases, with 9 bases spanning the gap. Here the CDR3 reads CSARDPGGQPQHF. CDR3 in DNA: TGCAGTGCTAGAGATCCAGGTGGTCAGCCCCAGCATTTT.

The chain carries TRBV20-1 and TRBJ2-3, with TRBD2 matching 12 bases. Germline CDR1 reads DFQATT; CDR2 reads SNEGSKA (reference sequence). The CDR3 runs to 14 residues. J lost 5 bases, V lost 6 bases, and 6 bases had no gene match. The CDR3 DNA follows: TGCAGTGCAAAACCGGGACTAGCGGGAGATACGCAGTATTTT. Protein product: CSAKPGLAGDTQYF.

This chain joins TRBV2 and TRBJ2-1; TRBD2 agrees at 8 bases. Losses at the gene ends were 0 bases for V and 6 bases for J; bases not matched to a gene: 7. This CDR3 is 16 amino acids long. Germline loops: CDR1 SNHLY, CDR2 FYNNEI. The CDR3 DNA is TGTGCCAGCAGTGAAGCGAGGAGTCTAGCGGGCAATGAGCAGTTCTTC. Encoded protein: CASSEARSLAGNEQFF.

The gene calls are TRBV11-2 and TRBJ2-1; D gene uncertain. The CDR3 covers 16 residues. Trimming cost V 0 bases and J 0 bases, with 9 bases left between them. Germline loops: CDR1 SGHAT, CDR2 FQNNGV. The CDR3 DNA is TGTGCCAGCAGCTTAGAAGTAGCCTCCTCCTACAATGAGCAGTTCTTC. Protein sequence: CASSLEVASSYNEQFF.

The rearrangement links TRBV5-1 to TRBJ2-2, with TRBD2 matching 13 bases. Per germline, CDR1 SGHRS and CDR2 YFSETQ. CDR3 length: 21 residues. Germline trimming cut 3 bases from V and 2 bases from J; bases unmatched to any gene: 16. CDR3 coding DNA: TGCGCCAGCAGCTCGCCCCCCGGGACTAGCGGGATTCAACGCAACACCGGGGAGCTGTTTTTT. Translated: CASSSPPGTSGIQRNTGELFF.

This chain connects TRBV20-1 to TRBJ2-5, with 7 bases identical to TRBD1. This CDR3 region has 13 residues. J was trimmed by 5 bases and V by 5 bases; bases with no gene match: 8. From germline, CDR1 is DFQATT and CDR2 SNEGSKA (reference sequence). The CDR3, as DNA: TGCAGTGCTCGCCCGACAGGGAAGGAGACCCAGTACTTC. Its protein is CSARPTGKETQYF.

This clonotype was counted between two and nine times. V gene TRBV5-1 combines with J gene TRBJ2-5; 10 bases align to TRBD2. Germline values: CDR1 SGHRS, CDR2 YFSETQ. V shed 3 bases, J shed 4 bases, and the junction held 6 bases outside the gene matches. This CDR3 is 15 amino acids long. Here the CDR3 reads CASSSTSGIGETQYF. The CDR3 nucleotides read TGCGCCAGCAGCTCTACTAGCGGGATCGGAGAGACCCAGTACTTC. Full variable domain (missing parts from reference TRBV5-1 and TRBJ2-5): KAGVTQTPRYLIKTRGQQVTLSCSPISGHRSVSWYQQTPGQGLQFLFEYFSETQRNKGNFPGRFSGRQFSNSRSEMNVSTLELGDSALYLCASSSTSGIGETQYFGPGTRLLVL.

The chain employs TRBV12-3 or TRBV12-4 and TRBJ1-2, with a weak D call TRBD1 (5 bases). Trimming stripped 2 bases from V and 4 bases from J, with 14 bases between. The CDR3 has 15 amino acids. In DNA, the CDR3 is TGTGCCAGCAGTTTAACCCAAGAGGGACGCTATGGCTACACCTTC. Its translation is CASSLTQEGRYGYTF.

V and J are TRBV5-1 and TRBJ2-3; no firm D call. The germline CDR1 and CDR2 sequences are SGHRS and YFSETQ. The germline V and J ends were trimmed by 4 bases and 1 base, with 13 bases remaining between them. The CDR3 has 15 residues. The CDR3 reads CASSPLSLGTDTQYF. The DNA of the CDR3 is TGCGCCAGCAGCCCCCTGAGTTTAGGCACAGATACGCAGTATTTT.

This chain links TRBV27 with TRBJ2-1; TRBD1 agrees at 9 bases. Trimming cost V 8 bases and J 8 bases; bases outside gene matches: 13. The CDR3 is 15 amino acids. CDR1 is MNHEY, CDR2 SMNVEV, per germline (reference sequence). The DNA for the CDR3 is TGTGCCAGCCCGACTCGGGACAGGGATAATGATGAGCAGTTCTTC. Translation gives CASPTRDRDNDEQFF.

The chain combines TRBV10-2 with TRBJ2-5, with 9 bases aligning to TRBD1. Per germline, CDR1 WSHSY and CDR2 SAAADI. The CDR3 has 13 amino acids. V shed 7 bases, J shed 4 bases, and the junction held 4 bases outside the gene matches. CDR3 loop: CASTQTGGETQYF. Written as DNA, the CDR3 is TGCGCCAGCACACAGACAGGGGGAGAGACCCAGTACTTC.

J is TRBJ2-1 and V is TRBV9; D perhaps matches TRBD2 (5 bases). Germline CDR1 and CDR2: SGDLS and YYNGEE. This CDR3 spans 16 amino acids. V was pared by 3 bases and J by 4 bases, with 17 bases between. For the CDR3, the DNA is TGTGCCAGCAGCGCCTCTACTAGTCAATATTACAATGAGCAGTTCTTC. This sequence encodes CASSASTSQYYNEQFF.

The chain is built from TRBV2 and TRBJ2-3; D remains ambiguous. In germline, CDR1 is SNHLY, CDR2 FYNNEI. The CDR3 length is 13 residues. V dropped 6 bases and J dropped 1 base, with 8 bases sitting between them. CDR3 sequence reads: CASRDGGTDTQYF. The CDR3 DNA reads TGTGCCAGCAGAGACGGTGGCACAGATACGCAGTATTTT. Drawing the rest from reference TRBV2 and TRBJ2-3, the complete variable domain is EPEVTQTPSHQVTQMGQEVILRCVPISNHLYFYWYRQILGQKVEFLVSFYNNEISEKSEIFDDQFSVERPDGSNFTLKIRSTKLEDSAMYFCASRDGGTDTQYFGPGTRLTVL.

The chain carries TRBV27 and TRBJ2-1, with TRBD2 matching over 8 bases. Germline V gives CDR1 MNHEY, CDR2 SMNVEV (reference sequence). This CDR3 is built from 15 residues. V shed 7 bases, J shed 5 bases, and the junction held 10 bases outside the gene matches. The CDR3 here is CASIPRSGSHNEQFF. The DNA for the CDR3 is TGTGCCAGCATCCCAAGGAGCGGGAGCCACAATGAGCAGTTCTTC.

The chain employs TRBV20-1 and TRBJ2-3; possibly TRBD1 or TRBD2 for D (5 bases each). Germline assignment: CDR1 DFQATT and CDR2 SNEGSKA (reference sequence). The CDR3 extends over 14 amino acids. Trimming pared 6 bases from V and 4 bases from J, leaving 17 bases between. CDR3 nucleotide sequence: TGCAGTGCCGCGCCTGGGGGAGAGGCAGATACGCAGTATTTT. This translates into CSAAPGGEADTQYF.

This clonotype was found a few times. The chain has TRBV4-1 and TRBJ2-5; no firm D call. Trimming removed 2 bases at V and 5 bases at J, with 6 bases between. CDR3 length equals 12 residues. From germline, CDR1 is MGHRA and CDR2 YSYEKL. CDR3 amino acids: CASSQPSETQYF. Written as DNA, the CDR3 is TGCGCCAGCAGCCAACCCTCCGAGACCCAGTACTTC.

This clonotype was detected a few times. The rearrangement links TRBV5-1 to TRBJ1-1; TRBD1 matches 8 bases. The junction had 12 bases not matched to a gene; V was cut back by 1 base and J by 1 base. The germline CDR1 and CDR2 sequences are SGHRS and YFSETQ. This CDR3 contains 18 residues. CDR3 region: CASSLRGYGQGENTEAFF. The DNA of the CDR3 is TGCGCCAGCAGCTTGAGGGGTTATGGACAGGGTGAGAACACTGAAGCTTTCTTT.

In this sample, this clonotype turned up a few times. The V call is TRBV27, the J call TRBJ2-1; D gene unclear. CDR1 and CDR2 from the germline V gene are MNHEY and SMNVEV (reference sequence). CDR3 length: 14 amino acids. Trimming took off 6 bases at V and 4 bases at J, with 13 bases between the two ends. CDR3 coding DNA: TGTGCCAGCAGCGGCCAGTGGGAATACAATGAGCAGTTCTTC. Amino acids: CASSGQWEYNEQFF.

V is TRBV5-1 and J is TRBJ1-2; TRBD1 might be the D (5 bases). Trimming left V 0 bases short and J 7 bases short, with 13 bases between. This CDR3 spans 14 amino acids. Germline CDR1 is SGHRS and CDR2 is YFSETQ. The CDR3 here is CASSLEMGVRGYTF. The CDR3 bases are TGCGCCAGCAGCTTGGAAATGGGGGTGCGTGGCTACACCTTC.

The genes are TRBV11-2 and TRBJ2-2; 8 bases are shared with TRBD1. CDR3 length: 15 amino acids. J gave up 7 bases and V 1 base, and 5 bases lay outside the gene matches. Germline assignment: CDR1 SGHAT and CDR2 FQNNGV. This CDR3 is CASSLGRGLYGELFF. In DNA form, the CDR3 reads TGTGCCAGCAGCTTAGGCAGGGGGCTTTACGGGGAGCTGTTTTTT.

There are a few counts of this clonotype. The rearrangement joins TRBV12-3 or TRBV12-4 to TRBJ1-2, with unresolved D. The CDR3 totals 13 residues. V was pared by 2 bases and J by 0 bases, with 4 bases between. The CDR3 coding sequence is TGTGCCAGCAGTTTAAGGACTAACTATGGCTACACCTTC. Protein: CASSLRTNYGYTF.

This rearrangement joins TRBV28 to TRBJ2-1; 7 nucleotides match TRBD2. The germline CDR1 and CDR2 sequences are MDHEN and SYDVKM. This CDR3 has 18 residues. J gave up 7 bases and V 3 bases, and 18 bases lay outside the gene matches. CDR3 DNA sequence: TGTGCCAGCAGTTTTCCCCTGGGGACTAATAAGTCTGGGAATGAGCAGTTCTTC. It yields the protein CASSFPLGTNKSGNEQFF.

The V call is TRBV6-1, the J call TRBJ2-7; 7 bases align to TRBD2. V lost 6 bases to trimming and J lost 3 bases; unmatched junction nucleotides: 8. Germline V lookup: CDR1 MNHNS, CDR2 SASEGT. There are 14 residues in the CDR3. CDR3: CASSIREGGYEQYF. DNA of the CDR3: TGTGCCAGCAGCATCAGGGAGGGTGGCTACGAGCAGTACTTC.

This clonotype occurred a few times. This chain connects TRBV10-3 to TRBJ2-1, with 12 bases lining up with TRBD2. V dropped 5 bases and J dropped 4; count of bases not matched to a gene: 3. Looked up from germline, CDR1 is ENHRY and CDR2 is SYGVKD. This CDR3 has 15 residues. CDR3 in amino acids: CAISSLAGGYNEQFF. The CDR3 DNA is TGTGCCATCAGTAGTCTAGCGGGAGGGTACAATGAGCAGTTCTTC.

This chain links TRBV24-1 with TRBJ2-3; D may match TRBD1 or TRBD2 (5 bases each). Germline V lookup: CDR1 KGHDR, CDR2 SFDVKD. The CDR3 is made up of 18 amino acids. V lost 5 bases, J lost 1 base, and 21 bases lay in between. In DNA, the CDR3 is TGTGCCACCAGTGGCGTGTGGGGGAAGGGGTCGGGCACAGATACGCAGTATTTT. Translating it yields CATSGVWGKGSGTDTQYF.

The gene calls are TRBV20-1 and TRBJ1-2; D is unclear. V shed 0 bases and J shed 2 bases, with 7 bases lying between them. Germline values: CDR1 DFQATT, CDR2 SNEGSKA (reference sequence). The CDR3 length is 13 residues. The CDR3 loop reads CSAREDPNYGYTF. In nucleotides, the CDR3 is TGCAGTGCTAGAGAGGACCCCAACTATGGCTACACCTTC.

This chain joins TRBV4-1 and TRBJ1-5; D may be TRBD1 (5 bases). V was shortened by 1 base and J by 7 bases, with 20 bases between the two germline ends. The CDR3 consists of 17 residues. Germline CDR1 is MGHRA and CDR2 is YSYEKL. The CDR3 reads CASSQAPGTAVWQPQHF. The DNA of the CDR3 is TGCGCCAGCAGCCAAGCCCCCGGGACTGCTGTGTGGCAGCCCCAGCATTTT.

The J gene is TRBJ2-3, the V gene TRBV12-3 or TRBV12-4, with D unclear. The CDR3 totals 13 residues. The V and J ends lost 6 bases and 3 bases respectively, with 10 bases between them. Here the CDR3 DNA reads TGTGCCAGCAGCCCCGTCTCAACAGATACGCAGTATTTT. This codes for CASSPVSTDTQYF.